The clone carrying this TCR beta chain has just one count. Antigen: not known. V lost 4 bases and J lost 1; bases outside the gene matches: 5. This CDR3 has 15 residues. Per germline, CDR1 SGDLS and CDR2 YYNGEE. PCR amplification relied on 60 Vbeta primers (plus 13 Jbeta primers). Data came from immunoSEQ multiplex PCR; TCRdb stores just in-frame clones and leaves some out. The sample lists about 160,000 clones, approximately 84% seen once, with more than 2% in the top ten. The data originate from a study of cytomegalovirus exposure and HLA in healthy donors. Findings of the study overall: The investigators catalogued 160 or so TCR beta chains as cytomegalovirus-associated. In a later analysis, specific HLA alleles were associated with approximately 17,000 TCR beta sequences at a 0.05 false discovery rate. Within the data, a cluster of highly shared sequence variants was likely a sequencing artifact.

The source is a man between 18 and 35 years old in good health and CMV-seropositive. This sequence joins TRBV9 and TRBJ1-1; 9 bases fit TRBD1. Sample: PBMCs. The CDR3 region is CASSPDRGGNTEAFF. DNA of the CDR3: TGTGCCAGCAGCCCGGACAGGGGAGGGAACACTGAAGCTTTCTTT.